The entry below gives a single T cell receptor (beta chain) sequence along with its context. The data were obtained in a study of T cell repertoires in cytomegalovirus infection. Across the study: Indications of both CMV infection and matching HLA type were provided by public TCR beta signatures.

Each CDR3 protein gets one entry after TCRdb re-called the reads with MiXCR. In the table there are about 600,000 distinct CDR3 sequences, roughly 24% of which are singletons. Input material: CD8+ T cells from PBMCs. This sequence was found in a human donor in good health (CMV status not recorded). Some clones in this sample may be carry-over from other donors' samples.

CDR3 bases: TGCAGTGCCACCCCAGGGGGGGGCACCGGGGAGCTGTTTTTT. This encodes CSATPGGGTGELFF. This chain uses TRBV20-1 with TRBJ2-2; D tentatively fits TRBD1 or TRBD2 (7 bases each). V was cut by 6 bases and J by 4 bases, with 15 bases left in between. The germline V gene encodes CDR1 DFQATT and CDR2 SNEGSKA (reference sequence). This CDR3 contains 14 residues.